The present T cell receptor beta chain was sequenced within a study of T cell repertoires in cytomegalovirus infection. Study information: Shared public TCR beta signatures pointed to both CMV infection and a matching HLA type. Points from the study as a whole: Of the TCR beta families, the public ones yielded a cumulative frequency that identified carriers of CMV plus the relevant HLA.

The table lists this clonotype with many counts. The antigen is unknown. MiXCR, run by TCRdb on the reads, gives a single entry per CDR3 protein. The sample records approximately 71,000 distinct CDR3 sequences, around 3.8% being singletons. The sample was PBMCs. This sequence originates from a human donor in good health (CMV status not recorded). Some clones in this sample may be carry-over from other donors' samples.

CDR3 protein: CASSSLQGLYNEQFF. The DNA for the CDR3 is TGTGCCAGCAGCTCTCTACAGGGGCTATACAATGAGCAGTTCTTC. This chain connects TRBV7-2 to TRBJ2-1; 7 positions match TRBD1. Germline V gives CDR1 SGHTA, CDR2 FQGNSA. The CDR3 loop spans 15 amino acids. V lost 4 bases to trimming and J lost 4 bases; unmatched junction nucleotides: 7.